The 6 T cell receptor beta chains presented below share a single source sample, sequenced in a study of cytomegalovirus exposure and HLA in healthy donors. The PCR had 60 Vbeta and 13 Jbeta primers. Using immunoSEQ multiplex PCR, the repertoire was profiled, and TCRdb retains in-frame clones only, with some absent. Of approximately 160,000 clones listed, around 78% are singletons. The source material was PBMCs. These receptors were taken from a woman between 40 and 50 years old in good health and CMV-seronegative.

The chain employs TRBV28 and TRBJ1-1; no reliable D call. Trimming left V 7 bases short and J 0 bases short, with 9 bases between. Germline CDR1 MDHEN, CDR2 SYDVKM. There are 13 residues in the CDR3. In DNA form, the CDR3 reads TGTGCCAGCATCCCAACAGTGAACACTGAAGCTTTCTTT. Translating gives CASIPTVNTEAFF.

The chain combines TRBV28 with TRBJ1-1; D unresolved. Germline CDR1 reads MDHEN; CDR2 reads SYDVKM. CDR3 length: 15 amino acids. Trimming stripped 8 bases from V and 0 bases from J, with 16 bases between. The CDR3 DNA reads TGTGCCAGCGTCAGGTCCTCTATTATGAACACTGAAGCTTTCTTT. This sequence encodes CASVRSSIMNTEAFF.

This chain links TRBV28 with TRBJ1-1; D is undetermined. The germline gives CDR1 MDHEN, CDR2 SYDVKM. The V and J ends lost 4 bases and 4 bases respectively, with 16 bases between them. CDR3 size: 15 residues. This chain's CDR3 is CASSSLAREGTEAFF. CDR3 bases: TGTGCCAGCAGTTCGCTGGCCCGAGAGGGCACTGAAGCTTTCTTT.

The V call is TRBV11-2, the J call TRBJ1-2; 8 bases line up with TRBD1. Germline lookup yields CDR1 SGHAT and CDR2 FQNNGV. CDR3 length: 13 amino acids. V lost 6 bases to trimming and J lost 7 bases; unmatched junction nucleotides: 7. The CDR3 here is CASRTQGAGGYTF. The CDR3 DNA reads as TGTGCCAGCAGGACCCAGGGGGCGGGTGGCTACACCTTC.

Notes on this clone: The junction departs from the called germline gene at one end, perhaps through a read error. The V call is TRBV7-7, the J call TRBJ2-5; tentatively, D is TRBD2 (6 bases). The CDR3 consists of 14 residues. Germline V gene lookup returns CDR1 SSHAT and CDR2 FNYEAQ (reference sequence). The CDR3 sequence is CASSFNGGEETQYF. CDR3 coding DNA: TGTGCTAGCAGCTTTAACGGCGGGGAAGAGACCCAGTACTTC. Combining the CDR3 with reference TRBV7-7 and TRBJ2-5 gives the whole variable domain GAGVSQSPRYKVTKRGQDVTLRCDPISSHATLYWYQQALGQGPEFLTYFNYEAQPDKSGLPSDRFSAERPEGSISTLTIQRTEQRDSAMYRCASSFNGGEETQYFGPGTRLLVL.

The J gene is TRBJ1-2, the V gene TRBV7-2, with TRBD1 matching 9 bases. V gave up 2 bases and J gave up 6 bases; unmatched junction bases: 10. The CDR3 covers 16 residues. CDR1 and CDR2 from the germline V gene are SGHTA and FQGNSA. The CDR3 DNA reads TGTGCCAGCAGCTTACATACCGGGACAGGGTCTGATGGCTACACCTTC. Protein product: CASSLHTGTGSDGYTF.